This T cell receptor (beta chain) was recorded in a study of shared clonotypes between healthy human individuals. Regarding the study as a whole: As a rule, naive subsets had a larger estimated richness than memory subsets. Sampling covered nothing but blood. Tissue TCR repertoires likely differ from those found in blood.

On this clone: Its target is not known.

In replicate PCRs of sorted subsets, about 220 ng DNA, some 28,000 T cell genomes, was used. Measured with immunoSEQ multiplex PCR; TCRdb has only the in-frame clones, and not every one. The sample yields 950,000 to 1,100,000 clones, about 75% seen once. Germline V gene lookup returns CDR1 SNHLY and CDR2 FYNNEI. The V segment lost 6 bases and the J segment 4 bases; nucleotides outside the gene matches: 4. CDR3 length: 13 amino acids. The receptor comes from a man between 18 and 29 years old in good health. The chain recombines TRBV2 with TRBJ1-1, with TRBD1 identical over 8 bases. The sequencing input was memory CD4+ T cells sorted from blood. Subset indicated: CD45RA-negative fraction. The CDR3 DNA reads TGTGCCAGCAGCCCCACAGGGGGCACTGAAGCTTTCTTT. Amino acids: CASSPTGGTEAFF.